This TCR beta chain originates from a study of glioma-infiltrating T cells. Study conclusions and caveats: Above-expected tissue-blood divergence occurred in all gliomas, most in low-grade ones. Tissue and blood shared very few CDR3 sequences.

Using RNA template, CDR3s of TCR alpha and beta were amplified with iRepertoire arm-PCR. Tissue mRNA or PBMC total RNA, about 90-400 ng, went into one-step reverse transcription and amplification. TCRdb re-analysed the multiplex PCR reads in MiXCR, keeping a single row per CDR3 protein. Seen here are approximately 120,000 distinct CDR3 sequences, approximately 25% observed once, and the top ten hold around 15%. Relative to its sample, this clonotype is medium-sized. Antigen: not known. This sequence originates from a human donor with low-grade glioma or glioblastoma, undergoing nonglioma brain surgery, or in good health (not recorded which). Sequencing was carried out using glioma tissue, nonneoplastic brain tissue, or PBMCs (not recorded which).

CDR3 coding DNA: TGTGCCAGCAGTTTAGGGGACACAGATACGCAGTATTTT. Translation gives CASSLGDTDTQYF. The chain employs TRBV27 and TRBJ2-3; D gene uncertain. V gave up 2 bases and J gave up 2 bases, with 5 bases separating them. From germline, CDR1 is MNHEY and CDR2 SMNVEV (reference sequence). The CDR3 sequence is 13 residues long.